The 23 T cell receptor beta chains below come from one sample, sequenced in a study of blood T cell repertoires in COVID-19. Here immunoSEQ multiplex PCR was the method, and the copy in TCRdb shows in-frame clones only, minus some. This sample has about 190,000 clones, with approximately 90% found just once. Sequencing was carried out using peripheral blood. Source of these receptors: a man aged 60 to 75 with active or convalescent COVID-19.

V usage is TRBV9 and J usage is TRBJ2-3; D might be TRBD2 (6 bases). The CDR3 is made up of 17 amino acids. Trimming took 3 bases from V and 1 from J, leaving 18 bases between them. The V gene's germline CDR1 is SGDLS and CDR2 YYNGEE. CDR3 protein: CASSASRDWGGTDTQYF. DNA for the CDR3: TGTGCCAGCAGCGCCAGTCGGGACTGGGGAGGCACAGATACGCAGTATTTT.

This sequence joins TRBV13 and TRBJ2-1; 9 nucleotides agree with TRBD2. The CDR3 runs to 14 residues. Germline CDR1 is PRHDT and CDR2 is FYEKMQ (reference sequence). The V and J ends lost 6 bases and 11 bases, in that order; junction bases with no gene match: 11. This chain's CDR3 is CASRGSGGLSQQFF. The CDR3 nucleotides are TGTGCCAGCAGAGGTAGCGGGGGCCTCAGTCAGCAGTTCTTC.

The chain is built from TRBV5-1 and TRBJ2-2; 7 bases align to TRBD1. This CDR3 spans 15 amino acids. In germline, CDR1 is SGHRS, CDR2 YFSETQ. V gave up 2 bases and J gave up 5 bases; unmatched junction bases: 6. The CDR3 DNA follows: TGCGCCAGCAGCTTCGTAACAGGGGAGACCGGGGAGCTGTTTTTT. Its protein is CASSFVTGETGELFF.

The chain employs TRBV6-4 and TRBJ1-1, with 10 bases aligning to TRBD1. The CDR3 runs to 12 residues. J was trimmed by 11 bases and V by 6 bases; bases with no gene match: 6. Germline-derived CDR1 and CDR2 are MRHNA and SNTAGT. CDR3 protein: CASRTGTGVAFF. The CDR3 coding sequence is TGTGCCAGCAGGACCGGGACAGGGGTCGCTTTCTTT.

The rearrangement uses TRBV25-1 and TRBJ1-1; 8 bases fit TRBD1. From germline, CDR1 is MGHDK and CDR2 SYGVNS. The junction had 2 bases not matched to a gene; V was cut back by 7 bases and J by 1 base. The CDR3 loop spans 13 amino acids. The CDR3 nucleotides are TGTGCCAGCATCGGACAGGGGAACACTGAAGCTTTCTTT. This gives the protein CASIGQGNTEAFF.

This rearrangement joins TRBV12-3 or TRBV12-4 to TRBJ1-2; unclear D gene. There are 12 residues in the CDR3. V shed 3 bases and J shed 2 bases, with 4 bases lying between them. CDR3 protein: CASSFSNYGYTF. In nucleotides, the CDR3 is TGTGCCAGCAGTTTTTCGAACTATGGCTACACCTTC.

The CDR3 reads CASSQYDRGQETQYF. The CDR3 DNA sequence: TGTGCCAGCAGCCAATACGACAGGGGGCAGGAGACCCAGTACTTC. The rearrangement links TRBV11-2 to TRBJ2-5; TRBD1 aligns across 10 bases. This CDR3 contains 15 residues. Germline CDR1 SGHAT, CDR2 FQNNGV. J gave up 5 bases and V 5 bases, and 8 bases lay outside the gene matches.

V and J are TRBV5-1 and TRBJ2-1; D possibly corresponds to TRBD2 (6 bases). Trimming cost V 7 bases and J 0 bases, with 17 bases left between them. Per germline, CDR1 SGHRS and CDR2 YFSETQ. The CDR3 consists of 16 residues. As DNA, the CDR3 is TGCGCCAGCGAGGTCGGGGACTTAAGCTCCTACAATGAGCAGTTCTTC. This gives the protein CASEVGDLSSYNEQFF.

The rearrangement uses TRBV2 and TRBJ2-1; TRBD2 aligns across 11 bases. The V gene's germline CDR1 is SNHLY and CDR2 FYNNEI. J lost 5 bases, V lost 1 base, and 7 bases had no gene match. The length of the CDR3 is 17 residues. Here the CDR3 DNA reads TGTGCCAGCAGTGAAGTTAGCGGGGGGGCCCCCAACAATGAGCAGTTCTTC. Its translation is CASSEVSGGAPNNEQFF.

The V gene is TRBV24-1, the J gene TRBJ2-5, with D possibly being TRBD1 (6 bases). In germline, CDR1 is KGHDR, CDR2 SFDVKD. CDR3 length: 13 amino acids. Trimming left V 5 bases short and J 1 base short, with 7 bases between. As DNA, the CDR3 is TGTGCCACCAGTGTAGGGGGCCAAGAGACCCAGTACTTC. It yields the protein CATSVGGQETQYF.

V gene TRBV19 combines with J gene TRBJ1-2; D is uncertain. Germline CDR1 reads LNHDA; CDR2 reads SQIVND (reference sequence). V lost 5 bases to trimming and J lost 0 bases, with 4 bases between them. This CDR3 spans 12 amino acids. The CDR3 coding sequence is TGTGCCAGTAGTCCTCCTAACTATGGCTACACCTTC. Amino acid sequence: CASSPPNYGYTF. Full variable domain (rest looked up from reference TRBV19 and TRBJ1-2): DGGITQSPKYLFRKEGQNVTLSCEQNLNHDAMYWYRQDPGQGLRLIYYSQIVNDFQKGDIAEGYSVSREKKESFPLTVTSAQKNPTAFYLCASSPPNYGYTFGSGTRLTVV.

The chain recombines TRBV6-6 with TRBJ2-3; 10 bases map to TRBD2. V dropped 0 bases and J dropped 7; count of bases not matched to a gene: 7. Germline assignment: CDR1 MNHNY and CDR2 SVGAGI (reference sequence). This CDR3 contains 16 residues. CDR3 region: CASSYSGTSAAHTQYF. Written as DNA, the CDR3 is TGTGCCAGCAGTTACTCAGGGACTAGCGCCGCCCATACGCAGTATTTT.

The rearrangement joins TRBV25-1 to TRBJ1-5, with TRBD1 matching 9 bases. V lost 6 bases and J lost 4; bases outside the gene matches: 4. The CDR3 covers 14 residues. Germline V gene sequence: CDR1 MGHDK, CDR2 SYGVNS. The CDR3 DNA reads as TGTGCCAGCAGGGGGGGACAGGGTAATCAGCCCCAGCATTTT. It translates to CASRGGQGNQPQHF.

This sequence joins TRBV4-1 and TRBJ1-4; 7 nucleotides line up with TRBD1. The CDR3 is made up of 19 amino acids. Germline trimming cut 2 bases from V and 0 bases from J; bases unmatched to any gene: 12. CDR1 and CDR2 from the germline V gene are MGHRA and YSYEKL. The DNA of the CDR3 is TGCGCCAGCAGCCAAAAACGCGGGTCCACAGGGGCAACTAATGAAAAACTGTTTTTT. Translating it yields CASSQKRGSTGATNEKLFF.

This chain links TRBV18 with TRBJ1-2; D is undetermined. Germline lookup yields CDR1 KGHSH and CDR2 LQKENI. The CDR3 sequence is 14 residues long. V was pared by 1 base and J by 3 bases, with 9 bases between. Here the CDR3 DNA reads TGTGCCAGCTCACCACGCGGGGAATACTATGGCTACACCTTC. It codes for CASSPRGEYYGYTF.

V usage is TRBV5-1 and J usage is TRBJ1-3; 11 positions agree with TRBD1. J was trimmed by 4 bases and V by 6 bases; bases with no gene match: 9. Germline V gives CDR1 SGHRS, CDR2 YFSETQ. This CDR3 spans 16 amino acids. Here the CDR3 reads CASTRNGQGAGNTIYF. The CDR3 DNA is TGCGCCAGCACCCGAAACGGACAGGGGGCCGGAAACACCATATATTTT.

The genes are TRBV6-6 and TRBJ1-5; no firm D call. Germline lookup yields CDR1 MNHNY and CDR2 SVGAGI (reference sequence). The CDR3 is 16 residues long. V shed 0 bases and J shed 2 bases, with 11 bases lying between them. In DNA, the CDR3 is TGTGCCAGCAGTTACTCGATATTGGCAGGCAATCAGCCCCAGCATTTT. Translation: CASSYSILAGNQPQHF.

The chain recombines TRBV12-3 or TRBV12-4 with TRBJ1-1; D unresolved. V was trimmed by 5 bases and J by 0 bases, leaving 7 bases between them. The CDR3 spans 13 residues. Written as DNA, the CDR3 is TGTGCCAGCAGTCCACAAATGAACACTGAAGCTTTCTTT. This encodes CASSPQMNTEAFF.

This rearrangement joins TRBV29-1 to TRBJ2-3; 14 nucleotides align to TRBD2. Germline V lookup: CDR1 SQVTM, CDR2 ANQGSEA. The CDR3 has 15 residues. V gave up 7 bases and J gave up 5 bases; unmatched junction bases: 8. For the CDR3, the DNA is TGCAGCGCCCGTCGGACTAGCGGGGGGAGAGATACGCAGTATTTT. This translates into CSARRTSGGRDTQYF.

The rearrangement uses TRBV30 and TRBJ1-2, with D maybe TRBD1 (6 bases). This CDR3 has 15 residues. V lost 4 bases and J lost 8, with 23 bases in between. The germline V gene encodes CDR1 GTSNPN and CDR2 SVGIG (reference sequence). The DNA of the CDR3 is TGTGCCTGGACCTCTTTGATTACGGTCCAGGGGGGCTACACCTTC. Translation gives CAWTSLITVQGGYTF.

V gene TRBV11-2 combines with J gene TRBJ2-2, with 10 bases identical to TRBD1. The length of the CDR3 is 16 residues. CDR1 SGHAT and CDR2 FQNNGV come from the germline V gene. Germline trimming cut 3 bases from V and 1 base from J; bases unmatched to any gene: 2. CDR3 nucleotides: TGTGCCAGCAGCTTCGGGGACAGGGGGAACACCGGGGAGCTGTTTTTT. Translating gives CASSFGDRGNTGELFF.

The gene calls are TRBV6-5 and TRBJ1-6; D gene unclear. V dropped 5 bases and J dropped 0 bases, with 5 bases sitting between them. This CDR3 region has 14 residues. Germline loops: CDR1 MNHEY, CDR2 SVGAGI. As DNA, the CDR3 is TGTGCCAGCAGTCTCCGCTCCTATAATTCACCCCTCCACTTT. Amino acids: CASSLRSYNSPLHF.

This chain connects TRBV5-5 to TRBJ1-3, with TRBD1 matching over 7 bases. The length of the CDR3 is 16 residues. The J segment lost 0 bases and the V segment lost 4 bases, leaving 7 bases of the junction unmatched. CDR1 and CDR2 (germline): SGHKS, YYEKEE (reference sequence). The CDR3 sequence is CASSGGGTVSGNTIYF. In DNA, the CDR3 is TGTGCCAGCAGCGGAGGCGGGACAGTCTCTGGAAACACCATATATTTT.